The 13 T cell receptor beta chains presented below share a single source sample, sequenced in a study of lymphopenia after photon versus proton radiotherapy. The table came from immunoSEQ multiplex PCR; TCRdb's copy has only in-frame clones and leaves some out. The table includes tens of thousands of clones, approximately 84% detected once. The sequences come from peripheral blood, collected from a patient treated with photon-based radiotherapy. The source is a man aged 35 to 55 with gastric cancer.

The chain links TRBV5-4 to TRBJ2-4, with a possible D match to TRBD2 (6 bases). This CDR3 spans 13 amino acids. The germline V and J ends were trimmed by 4 bases and 7 bases, with 12 bases remaining between them. Looked up from germline, CDR1 is SGHNT and CDR2 is YYREEE (reference sequence). In DNA, the CDR3 is TGTGCCAGCAGCCCCGGTGGGAGGAACATTCAGTACTTC. The encoded protein is CASSPGGRNIQYF.

The sample holds one count of this clone. The chain joins TRBV6-1 to TRBJ1-2; D possibly corresponds to TRBD1 (5 bases). CDR3 length: 15 amino acids. Trimming cost V 4 bases and J 7 bases, with 19 bases left between them. Germline CDR1 MNHNS, CDR2 SASEGT. DNA for the CDR3: TGTGCCAGCAGTGCGTACCAGGGAGGGAGAGCTGGCTACACCTTC. It is translated as CASSAYQGGRAGYTF.

This chain joins TRBV6-5 and TRBJ2-7, with a possible D match to TRBD1 (6 bases). This CDR3 is built from 15 residues. CDR1 and CDR2 (germline): MNHEY, SVGAGI. V was cut by 0 bases and J by 7 bases, with 16 bases left in between. CDR3 region: CASSYSRSGVWEQYF. CDR3 nucleotides: TGTGCCAGCAGTTACTCTAGGTCAGGGGTGTGGGAGCAGTACTTC.

The chain's CDR3 is CASSYLALSYEQYF. The CDR3 DNA reads TGTGCCAGCAGTTACCTAGCGCTCTCCTACGAGCAGTACTTC. The chain employs TRBV6-6 and TRBJ2-7, with D maybe TRBD2 (6 bases). Trimming left V 2 bases short and J 0 bases short, with 8 bases between. The germline V gene has CDR1 MNHNY and CDR2 SVGAGI (reference sequence). The CDR3 is 14 residues long.

The chain has TRBV7-2 and TRBJ2-7; 11 nucleotides agree with TRBD2. Trimming removed 5 bases from V and 1 base from J; junction bases left unmatched: 10. The CDR3 is 17 residues long. Looked up from germline, CDR1 is SGHTA and CDR2 is FQGNSA. The CDR3 protein is CASSPRAASGGSYEQYF. Written as DNA, the CDR3 is TGTGCCAGCAGCCCCCGGGCGGCTAGCGGGGGGTCCTACGAGCAGTACTTC.

The chain carries TRBV6-5 and TRBJ2-1, with TRBD1 matching 10 bases. V lost 4 bases to trimming and J lost 10 bases; unmatched junction nucleotides: 10. The germline V gene encodes CDR1 MNHEY and CDR2 SVGAGI. The CDR3 sequence is 15 residues long. This CDR3 is CASSSDRGKTGEQFF. The CDR3 DNA reads TGTGCCAGCAGTTCGGACAGGGGGAAAACCGGGGAGCAGTTCTTC.

With regard to this clone: One end of the junction fails to match germline, which may point to a read error. The chain joins TRBV4-1 to TRBJ1-3, with D tentatively TRBD1 (5 bases). CDR3 length equals 18 residues. The germline V gene has CDR1 MGHRA and CDR2 YSYEKL. CDR3 loop: CASSQSLIGGLNGSTIYF. CDR3 nucleotides: TGCGCCAGCAGCCAAAGTTTGATCGGGGGATTGAATGGAAGCACCATATATTTT.

The V call is TRBV11-2, the J call TRBJ2-1, with TRBD2 matching over 7 bases. The CDR3 covers 15 residues. CDR1 and CDR2 (germline): SGHAT, FQNNGV. V lost 4 bases, J lost 5 bases, and 8 bases stayed unmatched. This CDR3 is CASSSNERGNNEQFF. The CDR3 DNA reads as TGTGCCAGCAGCTCCAACGAGCGGGGCAACAATGAGCAGTTCTTC.

The rearrangement links TRBV7-7 to TRBJ2-2; the D gene is possibly TRBD2 (6 bases). From germline, CDR1 is SSHAT and CDR2 FNYEAQ (reference sequence). Trimming shortened V by 5 bases and J by 5 bases, and 15 bases separated the two germline ends. The CDR3 has 15 residues. The CDR3 DNA sequence: TGTGCCAGCAGCCCCGTCGGAGGGAAGACCGGGGAGCTGTTTTTT. This translates into CASSPVGGKTGELFF.

Notes on this clone: This same CDR3 is encoded by further DNA sequences in the sample. This chain joins TRBV7-2 and TRBJ2-7, with 7 bases identical to TRBD2. The CDR3 runs to 13 residues. Losses at the gene ends were 3 bases for V and 4 bases for J; bases not matched to a gene: 3. Germline CDR1 and CDR2: SGHTA and FQGNSA. In DNA, the CDR3 is TGTGCCAGCAGCTTGCAGCGGGGATACGAGCAGTACTTC. Amino acids: CASSLQRGYEQYF.

The chain recombines TRBV5-6 with TRBJ1-1, with no clear D. Germline V gene sequence: CDR1 SGHDT, CDR2 YYEEEE. Trimming removed 4 bases from V and 1 base from J, with 11 bases in between. The CDR3 contains 14 residues. The CDR3 region has the DNA TGTGCCAGCAGCCGCGGGGATAAGAACACTGAAGCTTTCTTT. Its translation is CASSRGDKNTEAFF.

J is TRBJ1-1 and V is TRBV5-4; D is unresolved. The germline gives CDR1 SGHNT, CDR2 YYREEE (reference sequence). The CDR3 length is 12 residues. V lost 1 base and J lost 11, with 12 bases in between. The CDR3 sequence: CASSLKAGRAFF. The CDR3 coding sequence is TGTGCCAGCAGCTTGAAAGCGGGTCGGGCTTTCTTT.

The chain uses TRBV11-2 and TRBJ2-4, with D possibly being TRBD2 (6 bases). CDR3 length: 18 residues. The germline V and J ends were trimmed by 3 bases and 1 base, with 19 bases remaining between them. Per germline, CDR1 SGHAT and CDR2 FQNNGV. CDR3 bases: TGTGCCAGCAGCTTTAAGGGCGGGACGCGAGGGGCCAAAAACATTCAGTACTTC. It encodes CASSFKGGTRGAKNIQYF.